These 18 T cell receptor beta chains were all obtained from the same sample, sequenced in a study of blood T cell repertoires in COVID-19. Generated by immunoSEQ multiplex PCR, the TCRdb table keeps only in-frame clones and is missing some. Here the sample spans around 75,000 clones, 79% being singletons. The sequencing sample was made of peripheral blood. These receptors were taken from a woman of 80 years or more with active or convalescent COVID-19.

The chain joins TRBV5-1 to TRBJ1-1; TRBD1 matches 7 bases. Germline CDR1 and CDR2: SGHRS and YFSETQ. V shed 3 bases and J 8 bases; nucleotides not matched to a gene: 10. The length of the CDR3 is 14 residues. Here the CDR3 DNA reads TGCGCCAGCAGCTCAGACAGGGTCTGGTCCGAAGCTTTCTTT. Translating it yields CASSSDRVWSEAFF.

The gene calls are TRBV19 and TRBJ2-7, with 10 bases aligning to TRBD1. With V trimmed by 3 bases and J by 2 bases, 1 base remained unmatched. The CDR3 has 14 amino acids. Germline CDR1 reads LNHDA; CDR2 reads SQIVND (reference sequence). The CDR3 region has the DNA TGTGCCAGTAGTATCGGGACAGGGGCCTACGAGCAGTACTTC. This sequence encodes CASSIGTGAYEQYF.

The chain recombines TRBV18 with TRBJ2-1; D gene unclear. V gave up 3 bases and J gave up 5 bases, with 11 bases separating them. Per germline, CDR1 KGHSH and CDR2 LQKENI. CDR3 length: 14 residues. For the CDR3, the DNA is TGTGCCAGCTCACCGCGCACCTTAAACAATGAGCAGTTCTTC. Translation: CASSPRTLNNEQFF.

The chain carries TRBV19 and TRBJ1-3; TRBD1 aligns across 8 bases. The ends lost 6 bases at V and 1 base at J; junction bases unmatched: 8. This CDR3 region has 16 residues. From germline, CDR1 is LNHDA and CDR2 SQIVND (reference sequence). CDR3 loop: CASSHRGFGSGNTIYF. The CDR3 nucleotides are TGTGCCAGTAGCCACAGGGGGTTTGGGTCTGGAAACACCATATATTTT.

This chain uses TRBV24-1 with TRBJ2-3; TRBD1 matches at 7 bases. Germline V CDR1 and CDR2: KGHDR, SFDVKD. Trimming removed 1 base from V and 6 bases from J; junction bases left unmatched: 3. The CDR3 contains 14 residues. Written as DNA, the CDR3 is TGTGCCACCAGTGATTTCAGGGGGTCGGATACGCAGTATTTT. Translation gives CATSDFRGSDTQYF.

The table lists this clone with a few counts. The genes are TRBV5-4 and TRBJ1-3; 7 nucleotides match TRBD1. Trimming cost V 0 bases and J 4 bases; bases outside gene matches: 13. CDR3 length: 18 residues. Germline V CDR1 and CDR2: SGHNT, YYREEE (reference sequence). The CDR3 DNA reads TGTGCCAGCAGCTTGGACGGTCGGCTGACAGGGATCGGAAACACCATATATTTT. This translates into CASSLDGRLTGIGNTIYF.

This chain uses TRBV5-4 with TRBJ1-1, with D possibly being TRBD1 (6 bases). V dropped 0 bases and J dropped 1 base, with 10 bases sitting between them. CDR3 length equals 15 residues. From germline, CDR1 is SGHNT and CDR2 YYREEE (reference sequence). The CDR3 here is CASSLVRGGNTEAFF. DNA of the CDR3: TGTGCCAGCAGCTTGGTGAGGGGGGGGAACACTGAAGCTTTCTTT. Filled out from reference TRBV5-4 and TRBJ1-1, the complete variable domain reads ETGVTQSPTHLIKTRGQQVTLRCSSQSGHNTVSWYQQALGQGPQFIFQYYREEENGRGNFPPRFSGLQFPNYSSELNVNALELDDSALYLCASSLVRGGNTEAFFGQGTRLTVV.

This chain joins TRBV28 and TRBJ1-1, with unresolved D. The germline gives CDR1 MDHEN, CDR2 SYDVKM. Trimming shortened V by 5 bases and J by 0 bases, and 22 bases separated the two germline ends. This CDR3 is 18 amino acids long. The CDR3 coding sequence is TGTGCCAGCAGTCCCCCTCACGATCCCAGATATATGAACACTGAAGCTTTCTTT. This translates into CASSPPHDPRYMNTEAFF.

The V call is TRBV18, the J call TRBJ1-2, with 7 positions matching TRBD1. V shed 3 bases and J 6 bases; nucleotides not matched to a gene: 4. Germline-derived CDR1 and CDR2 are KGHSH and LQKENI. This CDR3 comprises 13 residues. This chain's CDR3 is CASSPLGGDGYTF. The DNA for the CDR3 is TGTGCCAGCTCACCGCTAGGGGGCGATGGCTACACCTTC.

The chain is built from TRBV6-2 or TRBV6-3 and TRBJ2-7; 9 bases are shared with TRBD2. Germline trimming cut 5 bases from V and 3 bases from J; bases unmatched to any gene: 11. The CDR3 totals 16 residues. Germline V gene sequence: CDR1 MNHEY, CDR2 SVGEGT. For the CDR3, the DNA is TGTGCCAGCAGTCCCTTCCAGACTAGCGGTCACTACGAGCAGTACTTC. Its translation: CASSPFQTSGHYEQYF.

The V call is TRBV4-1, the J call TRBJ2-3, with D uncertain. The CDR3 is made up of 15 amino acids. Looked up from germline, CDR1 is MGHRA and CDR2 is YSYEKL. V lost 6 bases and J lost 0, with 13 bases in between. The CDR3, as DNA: TGCGCCAGCAGTTTCTCTGGCTTCAGCACAGATACGCAGTATTTT. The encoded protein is CASSFSGFSTDTQYF.

CDR3 amino acids: CASSSTRNEQFF. The DNA of the CDR3 is TGTGCCAGCAGCTCTACCCGGAATGAGCAGTTCTTC. This sequence joins TRBV5-6 and TRBJ2-1, with no clear D. The CDR3 extends over 12 amino acids. CDR1 SGHDT and CDR2 YYEEEE come from the germline V gene. Between the trimmed V and J ends, which lost 3 bases and 7 bases, there was a span of 8 bases.

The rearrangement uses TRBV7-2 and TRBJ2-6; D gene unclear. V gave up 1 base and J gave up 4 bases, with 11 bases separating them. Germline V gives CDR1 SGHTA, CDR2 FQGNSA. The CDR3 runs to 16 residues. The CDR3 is CASSLGGTPGANVLTF. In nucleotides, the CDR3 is TGTGCCAGCAGCTTAGGTGGTACACCGGGGGCCAACGTCCTGACTTTC.

CDR3 nucleotides: TGCAGCGTTGAAGGACCTCAAGGGGTGCAGTACTTC. Its translation: CSVEGPQGVQYF. The chain carries TRBV29-1 and TRBJ2-7; D may be TRBD1 (5 bases). Germline V gene lookup returns CDR1 SQVTM and CDR2 ANQGSEA. The CDR3 totals 12 residues. Trimming cost V 1 base and J 9 bases, with 13 bases left between them.

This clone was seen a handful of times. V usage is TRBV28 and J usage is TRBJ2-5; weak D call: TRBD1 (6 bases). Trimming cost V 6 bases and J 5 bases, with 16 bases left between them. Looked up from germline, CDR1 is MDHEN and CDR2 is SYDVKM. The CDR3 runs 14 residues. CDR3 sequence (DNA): TGTGCCAGCAGGACACTAACAGGGTTCGAGACCCAGTACTTC. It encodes CASRTLTGFETQYF.

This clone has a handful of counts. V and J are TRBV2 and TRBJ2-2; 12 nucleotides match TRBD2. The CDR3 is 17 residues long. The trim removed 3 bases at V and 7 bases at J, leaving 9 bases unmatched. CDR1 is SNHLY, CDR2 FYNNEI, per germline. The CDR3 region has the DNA TGTGCCAGCAGTGAGGGACGGGGACTAGCGGGCCACGGGGAGCTGTTTTTT. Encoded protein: CASSEGRGLAGHGELFF.

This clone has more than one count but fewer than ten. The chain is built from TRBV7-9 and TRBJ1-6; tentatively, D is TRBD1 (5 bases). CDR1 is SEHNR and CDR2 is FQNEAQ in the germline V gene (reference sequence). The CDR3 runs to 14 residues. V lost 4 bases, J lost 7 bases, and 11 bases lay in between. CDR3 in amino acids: CASSYGAINSPLHF. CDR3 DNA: TGTGCCAGCAGCTATGGGGCCATAAATTCACCCCTCCACTTT.

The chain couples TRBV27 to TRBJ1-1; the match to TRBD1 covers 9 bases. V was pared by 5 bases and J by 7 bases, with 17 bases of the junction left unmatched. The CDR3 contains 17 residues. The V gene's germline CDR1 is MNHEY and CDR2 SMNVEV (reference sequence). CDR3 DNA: TGTGCCAGCAGTGTGGACAGGGGCTTTTTTTATTCGGGTGAAGCTTTCTTT. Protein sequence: CASSVDRGFFYSGEAFF.